Following are 14 T cell receptor beta chains from one sample sequenced in a study of Graves' ophthalmopathy and Graves' hyperthyroidism. The authors amplified TCR beta CDR3 regions, and they did so from RNA transcripts for repertoire sequencing. HTBI primers primed a first-round RT-PCR, and a second-round multiplex PCR followed. TCRdb re-analysed the multiplex PCR reads in MiXCR, keeping a single row per CDR3 protein. The sample carries more than 300,000 distinct CDR3 sequences, 15% recorded once. The sequencing sample was made of peripheral blood. The origin of the receptors is a young woman with stable Graves' hyperthyroidism.

The CDR3 region is CASSSQFNYGYTF. The CDR3 coding sequence is TGTGCCAGCAGTTCTCAGTTTAACTATGGCTACACCTTC. The J gene is TRBJ1-2, the V gene TRBV7-9; D uncertain. V was clipped by 6 bases and J by 1 base, with 9 bases between them. There are 13 residues in the CDR3. Germline assignment: CDR1 SEHNR and CDR2 FQNEAQ (reference sequence).

This clonotype was seen at least ten times. The chain recombines TRBV9 with TRBJ1-2, with unresolved D. This CDR3 has 14 amino acids. Trimming removed 0 bases at V and 4 bases at J, with 10 bases between. Germline assignment: CDR1 SGDLS and CDR2 YYNGEE. The CDR3 sequence is CASSVGGPSYGYTF. CDR3 nucleotides: TGTGCCAGCAGCGTAGGTGGACCTTCCTATGGCTACACCTTC.

In its sample, this clonotype was seen many times. The genes are TRBV2 and TRBJ2-7, with a possible D match to TRBD2 (5 bases). Trimming removed 3 bases at V and 7 bases at J, with 10 bases between. Germline lookup yields CDR1 SNHLY and CDR2 FYNNEI. This CDR3 is 12 amino acids long. This CDR3 reads CASSDISGEQYF. The CDR3 DNA reads TGTGCCAGCAGTGATATCTCGGGGGAGCAGTACTTC. Variable domain in full (rest from reference TRBV2 and TRBJ2-7): EPEVTQTPSHQVTQMGQEVILRCVPISNHLYFYWYRQILGQKVEFLVSFYNNEISEKSEIFDDQFSVERPDGSNFTLKIRSTKLEDSAMYFCASSDISGEQYFGPGTRLTVT.

This clonotype was picked up many times. The chain combines TRBV7-2 with TRBJ2-7, with a tentative D call TRBD1 (6 bases). V lost 1 base and J 2 bases, leaving 12 bases between the germline ends. The CDR3 loop spans 15 amino acids. Per germline, CDR1 SGHTA and CDR2 FQGNSA. The chain's CDR3 is CASSLVGQPTYEQYF. CDR3 sequence (DNA): TGTGCCAGCAGCTTAGTCGGACAGCCTACCTACGAGCAGTACTTC.

V and J are TRBV6-1 and TRBJ1-2; 8 positions agree with TRBD1. Germline assignment: CDR1 MNHNS and CDR2 SASEGT. The V gene end was trimmed by 4 bases and the J gene end by 7 bases; junction bases not matched to a gene: 8. The CDR3 loop spans 14 amino acids. The CDR3 spells CASSADRVGGGYTF. As DNA, the CDR3 is TGTGCCAGCAGTGCGGACAGGGTAGGGGGTGGCTACACCTTC.

This clonotype was counted a few times. V is TRBV4-1 and J is TRBJ2-7; D unclear. Per germline, CDR1 MGHRA and CDR2 YSYEKL. With 2 bases removed from V and 3 bases from J, the gap between germline ends came to 17 bases. CDR3 length equals 16 residues. CDR3: CASSQPFSGKRYEQYF. The DNA of the CDR3 is TGCGCCAGCAGCCAACCTTTCTCTGGCAAACGCTACGAGCAGTACTTC.

This chain connects TRBV4-1 to TRBJ2-7; 7 bases match TRBD1. CDR1 and CDR2 from the germline V gene are MGHRA and YSYEKL. V gave up 3 bases and J gave up 3 bases; unmatched junction bases: 5. The CDR3 is made up of 14 amino acids. The CDR3: CASSQQTGNYEQYF. CDR3 coding DNA: TGCGCCAGCAGCCAGCAGACAGGGAACTACGAGCAGTACTTC.

This clonotype was counted many times. The gene calls are TRBV15 and TRBJ2-7; no reliable D call. The CDR3 consists of 15 residues. Deletions cut 0 bases from V and 3 bases from J, with 12 bases between. Germline V gene sequence: CDR1 LNHNV, CDR2 YYDKDF (reference sequence). The DNA for the CDR3 is TGTGCCACCAGCAGAGATCTGGGTTCCAACTACGAGCAGTACTTC. Amino acids: CATSRDLGSNYEQYF.

This clonotype was counted ten times or more. The V gene is TRBV10-3, the J gene TRBJ1-1; TRBD1 matches at 7 bases. The CDR3 loop spans 16 amino acids. Losses at the gene ends were 2 bases for V and 0 bases for J; bases not matched to a gene: 6. Per the germline V gene, CDR1 is ENHRY and CDR2 is SYGVKD. The CDR3 sequence is CAISEGTAFMNTEAFF. CDR3 DNA: TGTGCCATCAGTGAGGGGACAGCCTTCATGAACACTGAAGCTTTCTTT.

This clonotype was found many times. The rearrangement uses TRBV7-9 and TRBJ1-6, with D possibly TRBD1 on 6 matching bases. V was trimmed by 4 bases and J by 1 base, leaving 11 bases between them. CDR3 length: 16 residues. Per germline, CDR1 SEHNR and CDR2 FQNEAQ (reference sequence). CDR3 coding DNA: TGTGCCAGCAGCTCTGTAACAGGGTCCTATAATTCACCCCTCCACTTT. It is translated as CASSSVTGSYNSPLHF.

This clonotype has more than one count but fewer than ten. This chain joins TRBV24-1 and TRBJ2-2; D might be TRBD1 (5 bases). Germline loops: CDR1 KGHDR, CDR2 SFDVKD. The CDR3 spans 20 residues. Trimming took off 5 bases at V and 1 base at J, with 25 bases between the two ends. Here the CDR3 DNA reads TGTGCCACCAGTGTTGGGTCAAGGGGCCCGAGGCCGAAGAACACCGGGGAGCTGTTTTTT. Encoded protein: CATSVGSRGPRPKNTGELFF.

Notes on this clonotype: A read error may be the cause here, since a much bigger clone is one base away. The V gene is TRBV7-3, the J gene TRBJ1-5, with a weak D call TRBD1 (6 bases). The germline V gene has CDR1 SGHTA and CDR2 FQGTGA. There are 17 residues in the CDR3. V was pared by 5 bases and J by 3 bases, with 20 bases between. For the CDR3, the DNA is TGTGCCAGCAGCCTGTCGGTAGTACAGGGCTACAATCAGCCCCAGCATTTT. Translating it yields CASSLSVVQGYNQPQHF.

This clonotype was observed many times. The chain recombines TRBV19 with TRBJ2-5; TRBD2 might be the D (6 bases). Germline values: CDR1 LNHDA, CDR2 SQIVND (reference sequence). Trimming left V 5 bases short and J 1 base short, with 11 bases between. The CDR3 extends over 14 amino acids. The CDR3 here is CASSPRDFQETQYF. The DNA for the CDR3 is TGTGCCAGTAGTCCCCGGGACTTCCAAGAGACCCAGTACTTC. Combining the CDR3 with reference TRBV19 and TRBJ2-5 gives the whole variable domain DGGITQSPKYLFRKEGQNVTLSCEQNLNHDAMYWYRQDPGQGLRLIYYSQIVNDFQKGDIAEGYSVSREKKESFPLTVTSAQKNPTAFYLCASSPRDFQETQYFGPGTRLLVL.

CDR3 region: CASSLGTAAGGETQYF. CDR3 sequence (DNA): TGCGCCAGCAGCTTGGGGACGGCCGCCGGGGGTGAGACCCAGTACTTC. The J gene is TRBJ2-5, the V gene TRBV5-1; possible D gene TRBD2, 6 bases. The CDR3 extends over 16 amino acids. Germline CDR1 SGHRS, CDR2 YFSETQ. Trimming removed 0 bases at V and 5 bases at J, with 17 bases between. Together with reference TRBV5-1 and TRBJ2-5, the CDR3 gives the full variable domain: KAGVTQTPRYLIKTRGQQVTLSCSPISGHRSVSWYQQTPGQGLQFLFEYFSETQRNKGNFPGRFSGRQFSNSRSEMNVSTLELGDSALYLCASSLGTAAGGETQYFGPGTRLLVL.